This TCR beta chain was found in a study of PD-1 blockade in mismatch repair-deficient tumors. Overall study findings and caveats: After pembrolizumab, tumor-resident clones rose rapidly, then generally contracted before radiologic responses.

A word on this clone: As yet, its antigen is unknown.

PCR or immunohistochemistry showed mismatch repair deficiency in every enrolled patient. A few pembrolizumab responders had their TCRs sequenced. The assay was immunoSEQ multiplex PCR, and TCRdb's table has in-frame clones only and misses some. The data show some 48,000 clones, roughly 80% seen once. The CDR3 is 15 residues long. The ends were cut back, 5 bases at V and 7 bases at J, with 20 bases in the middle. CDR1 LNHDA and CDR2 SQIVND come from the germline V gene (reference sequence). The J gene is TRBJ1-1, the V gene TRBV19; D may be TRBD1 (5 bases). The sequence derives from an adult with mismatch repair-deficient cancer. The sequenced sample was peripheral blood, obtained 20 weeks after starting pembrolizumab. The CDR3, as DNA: TGTGCCAGTAGTGCCCTCGTGGGGACGCCGAATGAAGCTTTCTTT. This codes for CASSALVGTPNEAFF.